The entry below describes one T cell receptor (beta chain). Antigen: not known. The template was RNA from unsorted bulk tissue. Distant lung tissue was collected more than 3 cm away from the tumor edge. Donors were chemotherapy-naive, newly diagnosed lung cancer surgical patients in China, August–late 2014. This sample was included in a study of tumor and adjacent non-tumor tissue in lung cancer. At the level of the study: Stage I to III disease affected 9 to 10 men and roughly five women aged about 31 to 80. Study observations and caveats: Top 100 clones took a larger repertoire share in normal lung. Significantly higher TCR diversity was found in tumor than normal lung.

The library came from three nested PCR rounds adapted from ARM-PCR protocols. A single record per CDR3 protein comes from TCRdb applying MiXCR to the multiplex PCR reads. The data contain about 44,000 distinct CDR3 sequences, approximately 60% of them singletons. The CDR3 sequence is 15 residues long. In germline, CDR1 is SGHKS, CDR2 YYEKEE (reference sequence). Trimming took off 0 bases at V and 6 bases at J, with 16 bases between the two ends. The sequencing input was distant non-tumor lung tissue. The chain links TRBV5-5 to TRBJ2-7; D not certain. This clonotype was obtained from a woman aged 40 to 50 with non-small cell lung cancer. The CDR3 coding sequence is TGTGCCAGCAGCTTGGCCCCACCCCTAGGATCCGAGCAGTACTTC. Protein sequence: CASSLAPPLGSEQYF.